A single sample is the source of the 19 T cell receptor beta chains below, sequenced in a study of blood T cell repertoires in COVID-19. Profiling relied on immunoSEQ multiplex PCR, and the TCRdb table lists in-frame clones only, not all of them. This sample has nearly 50,000 clones; more than 75% occur once, and the top ten carry 2.5% to 3%. Sequencing was carried out using peripheral blood. These receptors all come from a woman at least 80 years old with COVID-19, enrolled during active disease.

The V call is TRBV5-1, the J call TRBJ1-6; 8 positions match TRBD1. Germline lookup yields CDR1 SGHRS and CDR2 YFSETQ. The ends lost 3 bases at V and 8 bases at J; junction bases unmatched: 7. The CDR3 covers 15 residues. As DNA, the CDR3 is TGCGCCAGCAGCTCGCCGACAGGGGAAGATTCACCCCTCCACTTT. Its protein product is CASSSPTGEDSPLHF.

The chain uses TRBV5-4 and TRBJ1-1; no clear D. This CDR3 has 15 amino acids. V lost 7 bases to trimming and J lost 1 base, with 17 bases between them. In germline, CDR1 is SGHNT, CDR2 YYREEE (reference sequence). The CDR3 spells CASFPRGLGNTEAFF. CDR3 bases: TGTGCCAGCTTTCCCCGGGGTCTCGGGAACACTGAAGCTTTCTTT.

The rearrangement links TRBV15 to TRBJ2-2; 9 nucleotides agree with TRBD2. This CDR3 comprises 18 residues. The germline gives CDR1 LNHNV, CDR2 YYDKDF (reference sequence). Trimming cost V 0 bases and J 5 bases; bases outside gene matches: 10. The CDR3, as DNA: TGTGCCACCAGCAGAGATGATGGGGCTAGCGGGACGACCGGGGAGCTGTTTTTT. This gives the protein CATSRDDGASGTTGELFF. Combining the CDR3 with reference TRBV15 and TRBJ2-2 gives the whole variable domain DAMVIQNPRYQVTQFGKPVTLSCSQTLNHNVMYWYQQKSSQAPKLLFHYYDKDFNNEADTPDNFQSRRPNTSFCFLDIRSPGLGDTAMYLCATSRDDGASGTTGELFFGEGSRLTVL.

The chain is built from TRBV6-2 or TRBV6-3 and TRBJ1-1, with D hard to call. CDR3 length: 11 residues. V was cut by 6 bases and J by 5 bases, with 7 bases left in between. Germline assignment: CDR1 MNHEY and CDR2 SVGEGT. CDR3: CASSHGTEAFF. CDR3 bases: TGTGCCAGCAGCCACGGGACTGAAGCTTTCTTT.

The rearrangement joins TRBV5-6 to TRBJ2-5; TRBD1 matches 9 bases. From germline, CDR1 is SGHDT and CDR2 YYEEEE. V shed 2 bases and J 8 bases; nucleotides not matched to a gene: 4. The CDR3 extends over 13 amino acids. The CDR3 region has the DNA TGTGCCAGCAGCTTTCGACAGGGGGATACCCAGTACTTC. Protein product: CASSFRQGDTQYF.

The chain is built from TRBV19 and TRBJ1-1; D uncertain. This CDR3 comprises 14 residues. Germline CDR1 LNHDA, CDR2 SQIVND (reference sequence). V was clipped by 1 base and J by 4 bases, with 10 bases between them. In DNA, the CDR3 is TGTGCCAGTAGTATAGGAAGGGAGAGCACTGAAGCTTTCTTT. Protein: CASSIGRESTEAFF.

The chain has TRBV10-3 and TRBJ1-1; no clear D gene. Germline V gene lookup returns CDR1 ENHRY and CDR2 SYGVKD. The V end lost 5 bases, the J end lost 4 bases, and 8 bases lay between the germline ends. The CDR3 extends over 12 amino acids. CDR3 protein: CAISSGVTEAFF. The CDR3 region has the DNA TGTGCCATCAGTTCCGGGGTCACTGAAGCTTTCTTT.

This clone was seen a few times. The V call is TRBV6-5, the J call TRBJ2-3, with 11 bases fitting TRBD2. The V gene's germline CDR1 is MNHEY and CDR2 SVGAGI. Losses at the gene ends were 4 bases for V and 5 bases for J; bases not matched to a gene: 5. CDR3 size: 15 residues. CDR3: CASSSGTSGLDTQYF. DNA of the CDR3: TGTGCCAGCAGTTCCGGGACTAGCGGACTAGATACGCAGTATTTT.

This clone appeared a single time. V gene TRBV12-5 combines with J gene TRBJ2-1; 9 bases match TRBD2. Germline trimming cut 1 base from V and 5 bases from J; bases unmatched to any gene: 3. CDR3 length equals 15 residues. Germline V gives CDR1 LGHNT, CDR2 FRNRAP. CDR3 sequence reads: CASGLGLAENNEQFF. Written as DNA, the CDR3 is TGTGCTAGTGGTTTGGGACTAGCGGAGAACAATGAGCAGTTCTTC.

This chain connects TRBV2 to TRBJ1-1; tentatively, D is TRBD1 (6 bases). This CDR3 is 14 amino acids long. Germline loops: CDR1 SNHLY, CDR2 FYNNEI. V lost 6 bases to trimming and J lost 8 bases, with 19 bases between them. In nucleotides, the CDR3 is TGTGCCAGCAGACAGCAGGGGACCGGCATAGAAGCTTTCTTT. Translation: CASRQQGTGIEAFF.

The J gene is TRBJ1-1, the V gene TRBV5-1, with 7 bases aligning to TRBD1. In germline, CDR1 is SGHRS, CDR2 YFSETQ. The CDR3 loop spans 13 amino acids. Germline trimming cut 0 bases from V and 10 bases from J; bases unmatched to any gene: 6. The CDR3 loop is CASSLEGTGVAFF. The CDR3 nucleotides read TGCGCCAGCAGCTTGGAGGGCACAGGGGTAGCTTTCTTT.

The rearrangement joins TRBV7-8 to TRBJ1-6; D unclear. CDR1 and CDR2 from the germline V gene are SGHVS and FQNEAQ. The CDR3 length is 15 residues. V was pared by 0 bases and J by 3 bases, with 6 bases between. The chain's CDR3 is CASSLASSYNSPLHF. DNA of the CDR3: TGTGCCAGCAGCTTAGCGTCCAGCTATAATTCACCCCTCCACTTT.

V usage is TRBV19 and J usage is TRBJ1-1; 7 nucleotides align to TRBD1. With V trimmed by 5 bases and J by 7 bases, 10 bases remained unmatched. This CDR3 spans 14 amino acids. Per germline, CDR1 LNHDA and CDR2 SQIVND (reference sequence). The CDR3 DNA reads as TGTGCCAGTAGTCCGAAAGGGGGCGCCGGTGAAGCTTTCTTT. It codes for CASSPKGGAGEAFF.

The V gene is TRBV19, the J gene TRBJ1-1; 7 bases are a match to TRBD1. Trimming took 5 bases from V and 0 from J; bases not matched to a gene: 9. The CDR3 length is 16 residues. CDR1 and CDR2 from the germline V gene are LNHDA and SQIVND (reference sequence). The CDR3, as DNA: TGTGCCAGTAGTGGGACCCTGACAGGGCTGAACACTGAAGCTTTCTTT. Translating it yields CASSGTLTGLNTEAFF.

The genes are TRBV27 and TRBJ1-1; D remains ambiguous. The CDR3 has 13 amino acids. V gave up 5 bases and J gave up 0 bases, with 7 bases separating them. CDR1 MNHEY and CDR2 SMNVEV come from the germline V gene (reference sequence). The CDR3 reads CASSSRMNTEAFF. The CDR3 coding sequence is TGTGCCAGCAGTAGCAGGATGAACACTGAAGCTTTCTTT.

The chain carries TRBV29-1 and TRBJ1-3; possible D gene TRBD1, 6 bases. The length of the CDR3 is 13 residues. The germline CDR1 and CDR2 sequences are SQVTM and ANQGSEA. V was cut by 3 bases and J by 6 bases, with 12 bases left in between. CDR3 sequence: CSVERQVENTIYF. The DNA for the CDR3 is TGCAGCGTTGAGCGACAGGTCGAAAACACCATATATTTT.

This clone is a singleton in its sample. V usage is TRBV5-8 and J usage is TRBJ2-5, with 9 positions matching TRBD1. V shed 4 bases, J shed 1 base, and the junction held 8 bases outside the gene matches. This CDR3 has 16 amino acids. Germline CDR1 is SGHTS and CDR2 is YDEGEE. Written as DNA, the CDR3 is TGTGCCAGCAGCGGCGGACAGGGGCTCTCCCAAGAGACCCAGTACTTC. It codes for CASSGGQGLSQETQYF. Filled out from reference TRBV5-8 and TRBJ2-5, the complete variable domain reads EAGVTQSPTHLIKTRGQQATLRCSPISGHTSVYWYQQALGLGLQFLLWYDEGEERNRGNFPPRFSGRQFPNYSSELNVNALELEDSALYLCASSGGQGLSQETQYFGPGTRLLVL.

This chain uses TRBV11-2 with TRBJ1-2, with TRBD1 matching 8 bases. V trimming: 4 bases; J trimming: 4 bases; junction bases outside the gene matches: 2. Germline lookup yields CDR1 SGHAT and CDR2 FQNNGV. There are 13 residues in the CDR3. As DNA, the CDR3 is TGTGCCAGCAGCTGGGACAGGACCTATGGCTACACCTTC. Amino acids: CASSWDRTYGYTF.

V is TRBV28 and J is TRBJ1-6; no clear D gene. Per germline, CDR1 MDHEN and CDR2 SYDVKM. CDR3 size: 17 residues. Trimming left V 2 bases short and J 0 bases short, with 11 bases between. The CDR3: CASSLLAGSSYNSPLHF. CDR3 DNA: TGTGCCAGCAGTTTACTTGCGGGAAGCTCCTATAATTCACCCCTCCACTTT.